What follows describes a single T cell receptor beta chain. Its antigen is as yet unknown. The data originate from a study of T cell responses to AZD1222 COVID-19 vaccine. Study-wide points: Clonal diversity was possibly underestimated, and white British individuals and females predominated among donors. The study identified only five to seven AZD1222 recipients as seropositive at baseline. Sampled repertoires all dated from after the peak T cell response.

This CDR3 spans 13 amino acids. Trimming removed 5 bases from V and 2 bases from J, with 10 bases in between. Second doses that came at about 4 or about 12 weeks were put together. TCRdb's copy holds only in-frame clones and misses some; the assay was immunoSEQ multiplex PCR. Here the sample spans 180,000 or so clones, 90% to 95% being singletons. The chain employs TRBV12-3 or TRBV12-4 and TRBJ2-7; D is unclear. The sample consisted of peripheral blood, taken 28 days after the second AZD1222 dose. The sequence was collected from an adult who received the AZD1222 COVID-19 vaccine. In nucleotides, the CDR3 is TGTGCCAGCAGTGCGACTGTACCCTACGAGCAGTACTTC. Residues: CASSATVPYEQYF.